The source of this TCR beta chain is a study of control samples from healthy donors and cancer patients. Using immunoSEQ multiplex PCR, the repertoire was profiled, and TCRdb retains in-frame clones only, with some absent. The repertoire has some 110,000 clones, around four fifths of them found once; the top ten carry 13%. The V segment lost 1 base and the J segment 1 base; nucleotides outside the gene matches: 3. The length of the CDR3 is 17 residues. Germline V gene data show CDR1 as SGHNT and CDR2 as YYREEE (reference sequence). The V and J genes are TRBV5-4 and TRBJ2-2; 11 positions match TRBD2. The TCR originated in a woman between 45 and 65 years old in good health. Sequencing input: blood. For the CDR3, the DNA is TGTGCCAGCAGCTTGATTGGACTAGCGGGGAACACCGGGGAGCTGTTTTTT. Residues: CASSLIGLAGNTGELFF.